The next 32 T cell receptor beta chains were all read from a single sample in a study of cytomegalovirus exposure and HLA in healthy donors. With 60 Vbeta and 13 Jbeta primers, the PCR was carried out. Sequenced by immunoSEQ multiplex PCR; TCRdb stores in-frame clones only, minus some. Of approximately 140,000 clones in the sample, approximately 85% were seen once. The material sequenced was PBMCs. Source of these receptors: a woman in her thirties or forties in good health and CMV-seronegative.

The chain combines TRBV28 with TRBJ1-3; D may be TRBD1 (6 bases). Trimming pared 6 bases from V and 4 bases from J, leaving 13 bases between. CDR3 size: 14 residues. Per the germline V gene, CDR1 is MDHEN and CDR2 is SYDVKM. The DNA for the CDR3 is TGTGCCAGCAGGGAGGGGGGGAGAGGAAACACCATATATTTT. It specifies CASREGGRGNTIYF.

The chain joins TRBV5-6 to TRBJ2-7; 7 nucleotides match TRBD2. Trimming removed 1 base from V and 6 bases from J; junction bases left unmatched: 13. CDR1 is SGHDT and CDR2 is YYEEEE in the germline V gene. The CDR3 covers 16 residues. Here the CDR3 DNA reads TGTGCCAGCAGCTTGCCGTTGTCGGGAGGAGGGGCCGAGCAGTACTTC. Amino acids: CASSLPLSGGGAEQYF.

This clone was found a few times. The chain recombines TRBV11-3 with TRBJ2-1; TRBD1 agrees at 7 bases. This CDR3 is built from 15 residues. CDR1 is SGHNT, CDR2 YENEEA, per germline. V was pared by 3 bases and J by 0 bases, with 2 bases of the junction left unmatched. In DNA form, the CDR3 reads TGTGCCAGCAGCTTGGGACAGAGCTCCTACAATGAGCAGTTCTTC. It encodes CASSLGQSSYNEQFF.

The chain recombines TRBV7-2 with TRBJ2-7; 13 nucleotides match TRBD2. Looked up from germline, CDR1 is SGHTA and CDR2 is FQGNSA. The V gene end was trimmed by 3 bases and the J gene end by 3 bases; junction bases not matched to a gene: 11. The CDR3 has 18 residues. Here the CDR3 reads CASSFPSRGTSGIYEQYF. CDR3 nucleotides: TGTGCCAGCAGCTTCCCAAGTCGTGGGACTAGCGGGATCTACGAGCAGTACTTC.

This CDR3 reads CASSPTAVIGPDTQYF. CDR3 DNA sequence: TGCGCCAGCAGCCCAACCGCGGTAATCGGCCCAGATACGCAGTATTTT. This rearrangement joins TRBV5-1 to TRBJ2-3, with D unclear. Looked up from germline, CDR1 is SGHRS and CDR2 is YFSETQ. This CDR3 comprises 16 residues. Between the trimmed V and J ends, which lost 4 bases and 4 bases, there was a span of 19 bases.

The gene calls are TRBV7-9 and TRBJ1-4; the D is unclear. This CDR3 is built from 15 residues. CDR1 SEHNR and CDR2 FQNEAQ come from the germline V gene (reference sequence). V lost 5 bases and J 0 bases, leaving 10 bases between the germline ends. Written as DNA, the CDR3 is TGTGCCAGCAGCAATCAGTTCGCAACTAATGAAAAACTGTTTTTT. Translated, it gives CASSNQFATNEKLFF.

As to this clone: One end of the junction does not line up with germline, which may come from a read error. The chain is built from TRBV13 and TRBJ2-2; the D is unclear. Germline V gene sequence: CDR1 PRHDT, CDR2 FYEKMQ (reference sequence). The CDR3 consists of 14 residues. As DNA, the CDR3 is TGTGCCAACAGCTTAGGCCTTAACACCGGGGAGCTGTTTTTT. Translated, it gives CANSLGLNTGELFF. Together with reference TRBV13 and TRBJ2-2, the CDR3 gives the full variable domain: AAGVIQSPRHLIKEKRETATLKCYPIPRHDTVYWYQQGPGQDPQFLISFYEKMQSDKGSIPDRFSAQQFSDYHSELNMSSLELGDSALYFCANSLGLNTGELFFGEGSRLTVL.

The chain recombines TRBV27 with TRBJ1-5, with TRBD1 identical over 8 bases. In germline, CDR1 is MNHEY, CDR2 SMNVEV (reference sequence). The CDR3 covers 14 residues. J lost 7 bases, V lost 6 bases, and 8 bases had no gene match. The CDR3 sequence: CASSPGTGNQPQHF. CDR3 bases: TGTGCCAGCAGCCCCGGGACAGGAAACCAGCCCCAGCATTTT.

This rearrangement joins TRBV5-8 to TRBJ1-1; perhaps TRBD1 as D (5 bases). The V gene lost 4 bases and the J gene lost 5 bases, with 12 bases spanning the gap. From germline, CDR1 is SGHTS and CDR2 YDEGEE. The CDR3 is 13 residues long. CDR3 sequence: CASSTDRETEAFF. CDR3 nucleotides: TGTGCCAGCAGCACCGACAGAGAGACTGAAGCTTTCTTT.

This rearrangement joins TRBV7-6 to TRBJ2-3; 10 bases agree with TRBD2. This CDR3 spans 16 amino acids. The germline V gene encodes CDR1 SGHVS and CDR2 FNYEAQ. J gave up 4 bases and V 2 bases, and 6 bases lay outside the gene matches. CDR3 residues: CASSLLGTSVPDTQYF. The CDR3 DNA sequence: TGTGCCAGCAGCTTACTCGGGACTAGCGTCCCAGATACGCAGTATTTT.

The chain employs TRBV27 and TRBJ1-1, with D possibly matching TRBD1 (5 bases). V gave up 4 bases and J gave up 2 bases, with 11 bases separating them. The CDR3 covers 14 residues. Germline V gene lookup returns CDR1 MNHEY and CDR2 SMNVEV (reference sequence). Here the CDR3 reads CASSYRTGNTEAFF. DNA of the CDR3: TGTGCCAGCAGTTATCGAACAGGAAACACTGAAGCTTTCTTT.

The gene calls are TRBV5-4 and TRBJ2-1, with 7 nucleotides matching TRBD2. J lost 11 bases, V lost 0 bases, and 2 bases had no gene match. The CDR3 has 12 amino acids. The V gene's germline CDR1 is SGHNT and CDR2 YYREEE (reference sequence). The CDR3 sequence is CASSLVGGKQFF. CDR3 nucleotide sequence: TGTGCCAGCAGCTTGGTGGGGGGGAAGCAGTTCTTC.

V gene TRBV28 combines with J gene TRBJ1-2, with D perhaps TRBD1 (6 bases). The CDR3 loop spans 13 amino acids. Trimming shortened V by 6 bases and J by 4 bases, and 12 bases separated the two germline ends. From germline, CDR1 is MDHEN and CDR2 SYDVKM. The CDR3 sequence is CASSRRQVYGYTF. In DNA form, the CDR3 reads TGTGCCAGCAGCCGTAGACAGGTCTATGGCTACACCTTC.

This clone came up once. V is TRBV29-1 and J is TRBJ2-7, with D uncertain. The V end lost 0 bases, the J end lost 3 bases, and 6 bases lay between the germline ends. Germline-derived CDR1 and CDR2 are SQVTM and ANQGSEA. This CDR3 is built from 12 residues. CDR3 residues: CSVEDGSYEQYF. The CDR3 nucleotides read TGCAGCGTTGAAGATGGTAGCTACGAGCAGTACTTC.

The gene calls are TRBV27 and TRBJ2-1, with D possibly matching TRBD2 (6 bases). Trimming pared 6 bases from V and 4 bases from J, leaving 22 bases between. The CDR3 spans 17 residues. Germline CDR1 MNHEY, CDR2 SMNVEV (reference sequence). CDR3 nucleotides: TGTGCCAGCAGCTCCACCTCGAGCGGGCCGAATTACAATGAGCAGTTCTTC. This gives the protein CASSSTSSGPNYNEQFF.

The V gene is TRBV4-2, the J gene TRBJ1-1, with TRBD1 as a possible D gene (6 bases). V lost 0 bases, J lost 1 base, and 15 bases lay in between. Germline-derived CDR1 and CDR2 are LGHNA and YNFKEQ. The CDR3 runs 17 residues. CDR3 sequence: CASSQDNSGGWNTEAFF. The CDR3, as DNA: TGTGCCAGCAGCCAAGACAATTCGGGGGGCTGGAACACTGAAGCTTTCTTT.

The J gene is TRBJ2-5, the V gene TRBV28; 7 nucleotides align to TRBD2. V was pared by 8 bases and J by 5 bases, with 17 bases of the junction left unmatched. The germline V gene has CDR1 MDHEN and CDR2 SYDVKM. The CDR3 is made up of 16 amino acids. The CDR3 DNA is TGTGCCAGCCCCCCGCAGGTGGCGGGAGTTTGGGAGACCCAGTACTTC. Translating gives CASPPQVAGVWETQYF.

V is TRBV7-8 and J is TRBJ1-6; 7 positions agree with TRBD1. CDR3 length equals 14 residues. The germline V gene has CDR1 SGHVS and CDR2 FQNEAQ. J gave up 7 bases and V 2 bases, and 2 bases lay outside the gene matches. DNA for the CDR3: TGTGCCAGCAGCTTATTACAGGGGAATTCACCCCTCCACTTT. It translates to CASSLLQGNSPLHF.

CDR3 in DNA: TGTGCCAGCAGTTTTTGGGGGGGCAATGAGCAGTTCTTC. Residues: CASSFWGGNEQFF. The chain employs TRBV5-4 and TRBJ2-1; 7 bases are a match to TRBD2. CDR1 is SGHNT, CDR2 YYREEE, per germline (reference sequence). This CDR3 contains 13 residues. Trimming at V came to 5 bases and at J to 6 bases, leaving 5 bases not matched to a gene.

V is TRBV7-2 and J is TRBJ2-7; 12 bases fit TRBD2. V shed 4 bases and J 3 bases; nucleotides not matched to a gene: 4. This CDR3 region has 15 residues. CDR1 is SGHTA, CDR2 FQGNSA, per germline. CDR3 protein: CASSSLGLAGYEQYF. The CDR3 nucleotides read TGTGCCAGCAGCTCCCTGGGACTAGCGGGCTACGAGCAGTACTTC.

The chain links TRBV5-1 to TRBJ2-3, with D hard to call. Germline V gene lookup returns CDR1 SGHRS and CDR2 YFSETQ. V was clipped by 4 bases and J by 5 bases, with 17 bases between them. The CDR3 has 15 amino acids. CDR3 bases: TGCGCCAGCAGCGCCCGACAAGTGGCGAAAGATACGCAGTATTTT. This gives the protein CASSARQVAKDTQYF.

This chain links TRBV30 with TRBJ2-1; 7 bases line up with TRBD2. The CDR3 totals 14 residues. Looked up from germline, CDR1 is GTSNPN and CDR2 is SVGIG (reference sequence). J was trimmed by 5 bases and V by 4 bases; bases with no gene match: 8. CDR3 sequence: CAWIGGGAHNEQFF. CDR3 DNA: TGTGCCTGGATTGGGGGGGGAGCACACAATGAGCAGTTCTTC.

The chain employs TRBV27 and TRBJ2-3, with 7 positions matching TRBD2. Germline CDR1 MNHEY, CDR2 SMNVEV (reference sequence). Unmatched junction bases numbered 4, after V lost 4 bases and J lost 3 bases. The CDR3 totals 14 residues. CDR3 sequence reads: CASSYWGGTDTQYF. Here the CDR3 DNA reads TGTGCCAGCAGTTATTGGGGGGGGACAGATACGCAGTATTTT.

CDR3 sequence: CASSKQGLSGRTYEQYF. CDR3 coding DNA: TGTGCCAGCAGCAAACAGGGACTGAGCGGGAGGACCTACGAGCAGTACTTC. The chain uses TRBV21-1 and TRBJ2-7; whether TRBD2, the table's D call, matches the DNA was not checked. TRBV21-1 is reported as a pseudogene. The CDR3 has 17 residues.

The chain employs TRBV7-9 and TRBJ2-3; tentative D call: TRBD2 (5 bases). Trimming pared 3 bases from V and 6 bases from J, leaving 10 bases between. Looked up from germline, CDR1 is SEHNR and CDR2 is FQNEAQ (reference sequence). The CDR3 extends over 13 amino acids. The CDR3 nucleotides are TGTGCCAGCAGCTTTGGTAGCGTGGATACGCAGTATTTT. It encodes CASSFGSVDTQYF.

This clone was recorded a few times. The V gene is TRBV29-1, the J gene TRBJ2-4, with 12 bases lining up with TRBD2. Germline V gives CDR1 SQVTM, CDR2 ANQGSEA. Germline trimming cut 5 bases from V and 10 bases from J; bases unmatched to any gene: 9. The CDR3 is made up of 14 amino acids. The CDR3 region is CSVRASGRAGIQYF. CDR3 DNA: TGCAGCGTTAGGGCTAGCGGGAGGGCCGGAATTCAGTACTTC. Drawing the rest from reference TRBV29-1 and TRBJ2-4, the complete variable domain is SAVISQKPSRDICQRGTSLTIQCQVDSQVTMMFWYRQQPGQSLTLIATANQGSEATYESGFVIDKFPISRPNLTFSTLTVSNMSPEDSSIYLCSVRASGRAGIQYFGAGTRLSVL.

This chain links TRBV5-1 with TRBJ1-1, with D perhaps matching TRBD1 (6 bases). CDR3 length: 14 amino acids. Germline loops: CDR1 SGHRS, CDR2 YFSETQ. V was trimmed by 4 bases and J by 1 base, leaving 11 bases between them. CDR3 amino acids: CASSQQGTNTEAFF. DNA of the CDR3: TGCGCCAGCAGCCAACAGGGTACGAACACTGAAGCTTTCTTT.

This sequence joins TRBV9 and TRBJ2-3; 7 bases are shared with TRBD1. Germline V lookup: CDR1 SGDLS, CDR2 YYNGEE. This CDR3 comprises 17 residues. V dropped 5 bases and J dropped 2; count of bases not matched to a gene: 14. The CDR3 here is CASSVTRTGSSTDTQYF. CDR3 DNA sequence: TGTGCCAGCAGTGTCACCCGGACAGGTTCTTCCACAGATACGCAGTATTTT.

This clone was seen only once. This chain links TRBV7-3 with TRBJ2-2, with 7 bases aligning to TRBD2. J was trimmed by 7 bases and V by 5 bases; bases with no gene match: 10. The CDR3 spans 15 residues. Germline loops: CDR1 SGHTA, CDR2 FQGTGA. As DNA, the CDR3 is TGTGCCAGCAGCAGCGGGGTCCGAGAGGGCGGGGAGCTGTTTTTT. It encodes CASSSGVREGGELFF.

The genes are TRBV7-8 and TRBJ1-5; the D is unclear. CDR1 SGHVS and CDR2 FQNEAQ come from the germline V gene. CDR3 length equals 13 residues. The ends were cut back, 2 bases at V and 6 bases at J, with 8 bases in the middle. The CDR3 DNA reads TGTGCCAGCAGCTTATCACAAATTCAGCCCCAGCATTTT. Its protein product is CASSLSQIQPQHF.

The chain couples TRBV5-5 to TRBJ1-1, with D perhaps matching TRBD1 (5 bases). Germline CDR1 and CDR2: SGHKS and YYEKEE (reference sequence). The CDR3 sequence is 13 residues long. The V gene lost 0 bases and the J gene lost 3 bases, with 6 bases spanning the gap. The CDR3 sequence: CASSLAGDTEAFF. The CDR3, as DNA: TGTGCCAGCAGCTTGGCGGGGGACACTGAAGCTTTCTTT. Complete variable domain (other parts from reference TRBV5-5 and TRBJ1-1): DAGVTQSPTHLIKTRGQQVTLRCSPISGHKSVSWYQQVLGQGPQFIFQYYEKEERGRGNFPDRFSARQFPNYSSELNVNALLLGDSALYLCASSLAGDTEAFFGQGTRLTVV.

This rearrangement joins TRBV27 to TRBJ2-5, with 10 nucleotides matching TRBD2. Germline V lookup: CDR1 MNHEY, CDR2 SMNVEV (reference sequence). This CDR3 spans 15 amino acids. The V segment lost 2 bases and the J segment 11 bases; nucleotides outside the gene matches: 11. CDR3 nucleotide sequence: TGTGCCAGCAGTTTAATTCTAGCGGGAGTAGGGGAGCAGTACTTC. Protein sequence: CASSLILAGVGEQYF.